This T cell receptor (beta chain) stems from a study of early T cells in non-severe SARS-CoV-2 infection (dated by TCRdb to about 2021). General notes on the study: Because TCR sequencing relied on bulk RNA taken from unsorted whole blood, pairing of alpha and beta chains was not possible. The study at large found these results: Matching against VDJdb was skewed toward anti-spike CD8 responses, likely underestimated virus-specific expansions, and missed private and CD4 specificities.

This was a case-control study nested in a cohort of healthcare workers in London, UK, who had nasopharyngeal swab PCR tests and blood samples taken every week. Healthcare workers were enrolled in the week of the UK lockdown, from 23 to 31 March 2020, and were followed every week for up to roughly 15 weeks. Libraries came from 5' RACE. The listed sequencing device is NextSeq 500. To correct for sequencing error and PCR bias, the TCR library protocol tagged individual cDNA molecules with unique molecular identifiers. Both TCR alpha and beta chains were sequenced, and tight co-correlation was observed between alpha and beta sequence abundances in each sample. Processing in the source paper ran as follows. Decombinator V4 was used to perform V gene, J gene and CDR3 annotation of TCR sequences. TCRs were defined as expanded if a significant change between any two time points was detected under a Poisson model with p below 0.0001. Abundances of TCRs were expressed as counts per million after normalisation to the total number of TCRs sequenced in each sample. TRAV1-2 paired with TRAJ12, TRAJ20 or TRAJ33 defined MAIT TCRs, while TRAV10 paired with TRAJ18 defined iNKT TCRs. VDJdb, accessed on 1 November 2021, was searched for TCRs annotated for CMV, EBV and SARS-CoV-2, and TCRs annotated for more than one antigen were excluded. Starting from the raw public reads, TCRdb applied fastp trimming at Q25, assembled clones with MiXCR and retained in-frame beta chains. Entries are consolidated by CDR3 protein sequence, retaining the most common genes and DNA. TCRdb's processing, not the authors', yielded these V and J calls. This sample holds some 57,000 distinct CDR3 sequences; about 13% were observed only once. The top ten hold 8% to 10% of the sample.

Via the germline V gene, CDR1 is MRHNA and CDR2 SNTAGT. V has 3 bases trimmed and J has 4 bases trimmed; junction bases matching no gene number 5. The CDR3, from cysteine to phenylalanine, totals 15 residues. The entry retains the CDR3 DNA only, 45 bases that are in frame from base 1. This clonotype was observed many times. The antigen it recognizes is unknown. No much larger clonotype is one base removed from it; base qualities were not supplied. The sample consisted of whole blood. The receptor chain draws on TRBV6-4 and TRBJ1-1; the junction holds 10 bases that match TRBD1. This TCR was recovered from an adult who was a healthcare worker with PCR-confirmed SARS-CoV-2 infection or an uninfected control (not recorded which). The sequenced DNA: TGTGCCAGCAGTGAGACGGACAGGGGGGGCACTGAAGCTTTCTTT. It translates as CASSETDRGGTEAFF.